One and the same sample provided the 22 T cell receptor beta chains below, sequenced in a study of blood T cell repertoires in COVID-19. The assay was immunoSEQ multiplex PCR, and TCRdb's table has in-frame clones only and misses some. The data contain approximately 82,000 clones, about 81% of them singletons. Sequencing used peripheral blood. All receptors come from a human donor in a cohort sampled during active COVID-19.

V and J are TRBV4-1 and TRBJ2-2, with TRBD1 identical over 7 bases. Germline trimming cut 2 bases from V and 5 bases from J; bases unmatched to any gene: 14. The CDR3 loop spans 18 amino acids. Germline CDR1 MGHRA, CDR2 YSYEKL. CDR3 DNA: TGCGCCAGCAGCCAACCCCGGGCCCAGGACAGGAGGACCGGGGAGCTGTTTTTT. Its translation is CASSQPRAQDRRTGELFF.

This chain links TRBV3-1 (or the pseudogene TRBV3-2) with TRBJ2-6; D ambiguous. CDR1 is LGHDT, CDR2 YNNKEL, per germline (reference sequence). V dropped 0 bases and J dropped 0 bases, with 6 bases sitting between them. There are 16 residues in the CDR3. CDR3 sequence reads: CASSQDSNSGANVLTF. CDR3 DNA sequence: TGTGCCAGCAGCCAAGATAGCAACTCTGGGGCCAACGTCCTGACTTTC.

The chain has TRBV5-1 and TRBJ2-7; 11 bases map to TRBD1. This CDR3 has 15 amino acids. The J segment lost 7 bases and the V segment lost 4 bases, leaving 10 bases of the junction unmatched. Germline assignment: CDR1 SGHRS and CDR2 YFSETQ. The CDR3 DNA sequence: TGCGCCAGCAGCGCAGGACAGGGGGCGCTGGGGGAGCAGTACTTC. Translated, it gives CASSAGQGALGEQYF.

The chain employs TRBV14 and TRBJ1-3; 7 bases match TRBD1. The CDR3 is 15 residues long. CDR1 and CDR2 (germline): SGHDN, FVKESK. V shed 3 bases and J 2 bases; nucleotides not matched to a gene: 4. CDR3 loop: CASSQVRGTGNTIYF. CDR3 DNA: TGTGCCAGCAGCCAGGTCAGGGGGACTGGAAACACCATATATTTT.

The CDR3 DNA sequence: TGTGCCAGCAGACTACAGGGGGCAGGAAACGAGCAGTACTTC. This gives the protein CASRLQGAGNEQYF. V usage is TRBV28 and J usage is TRBJ2-7, with 9 nucleotides matching TRBD1. The germline V gene has CDR1 MDHEN and CDR2 SYDVKM. V was pared by 6 bases and J by 5 bases, with 8 bases of the junction left unmatched. CDR3 length equals 14 residues.

The V gene is TRBV11-2, the J gene TRBJ1-3; 8 bases match TRBD1. After removal of 6 bases from V and 3 bases from J, the junction contained 7 bases not matched to a gene. The CDR3 has 15 residues. Germline V gene sequence: CDR1 SGHAT, CDR2 FQNNGV. The CDR3 bases are TGTGCCAGCAGAGGGGGGACAGGAATTGGAAACACCATATATTTT. Amino acids: CASRGGTGIGNTIYF.

This clone occurred a few times. The V call is TRBV5-6, the J call TRBJ2-7, with a possible D match to TRBD1 (6 bases). The germline CDR1 and CDR2 sequences are SGHDT and YYEEEE. V gave up 4 bases and J gave up 5 bases, with 16 bases separating them. The CDR3 totals 14 residues. In DNA form, the CDR3 reads TGTGCCAGCAGCCCCGATCAGGGGTTTGACGAGCAGTACTTC. The encoded protein is CASSPDQGFDEQYF.

The chain carries TRBV13 and TRBJ2-3, with 9 bases lining up with TRBD2. The CDR3 is 15 amino acids. V shed 5 bases and J 5 bases; nucleotides not matched to a gene: 8. Germline values: CDR1 PRHDT, CDR2 FYEKMQ (reference sequence). In nucleotides, the CDR3 is TGTGCCAGCAGCCTGCGGGGCGGGGGGGGAGATACGCAGTATTTT. Amino acids: CASSLRGGGGDTQYF.

The chain has TRBV5-1 and TRBJ2-7, with 9 bases that match TRBD1. The CDR3 covers 14 residues. V gave up 3 bases and J gave up 2 bases; unmatched junction bases: 3. Per germline, CDR1 SGHRS and CDR2 YFSETQ. The CDR3 DNA follows: TGCGCCAGCAGCTCCGGGACAGGGACCTACGAGCAGTACTTC. Amino acid sequence: CASSSGTGTYEQYF.

This sequence joins TRBV7-3 and TRBJ2-4, with 7 positions matching TRBD1. The germline V gene encodes CDR1 SGHTA and CDR2 FQGTGA. J lost 10 bases, V lost 4 bases, and 4 bases had no gene match. This CDR3 spans 12 amino acids. CDR3 nucleotides: TGTGCCAGCAGCTCACAGACAGGGATTCAGTACTTC. Its protein product is CASSSQTGIQYF.

The gene calls are TRBV6-4 and TRBJ2-3, with 9 bases aligning to TRBD2. This CDR3 comprises 14 residues. V dropped 3 bases and J dropped 4; count of bases not matched to a gene: 2. CDR1 and CDR2 (germline): MRHNA, SNTAGT. The CDR3 sequence is CASSDGTSPDTQYF. The CDR3 DNA reads as TGTGCCAGCAGTGATGGGACTAGCCCAGATACGCAGTATTTT.

This clone came up a few times. One end of the junction varies from germline; a read error may be responsible. The chain recombines TRBV7-2 with TRBJ1-2; D remains ambiguous. This CDR3 is 11 amino acids long. CDR1 is SGHTA, CDR2 FQGNSA, per germline. CDR3 bases: TGTGCCAGCAGCTCCTTGTTTGACTTGTTCTTC. Protein product: CASSSLFDLFF. The complete variable domain, with remaining parts taken from reference TRBV7-2 and TRBJ1-2, reads GAGVSQSPSNKVTEKGKDVELRCDPISGHTALYWYRQSLGQGLEFLIYFQGNSAPDKSGLPSDRFSAERTGGSVSTLTIQRTQQEDSAVYLCASSSLFDLFFGSGTRLTVV.

The V call is TRBV5-1, the J call TRBJ2-1, with D possibly TRBD1 on 6 matching bases. The germline gives CDR1 SGHRS, CDR2 YFSETQ. The CDR3 has 13 amino acids. V gave up 1 base and J gave up 9 bases, with 11 bases separating them. This CDR3 is CASSLQGGVEQFF. CDR3 nucleotide sequence: TGCGCCAGCAGCTTGCAAGGGGGTGTTGAGCAGTTCTTC.

Worth noting for this clone: One junction end does not reproduce the germline sequence, and a read error may be involved. The rearrangement links TRBV7-7 to TRBJ2-5; D is perhaps TRBD2 (5 bases). The germline gives CDR1 SSHAT, CDR2 FNYEAQ (reference sequence). This CDR3 spans 16 amino acids. The CDR3 loop reads CASSLASSGGQETQYF. CDR3 coding DNA: TGTGCTAGCAGCTTAGCGAGTTCAGGAGGCCAAGAGACCCAGTACTTC.

The gene calls are TRBV18 and TRBJ2-6, with 8 bases that match TRBD1. With 1 base clipped from V and 2 bases from J, the junction kept 7 bases outside the gene matches. Germline V gives CDR1 KGHSH, CDR2 LQKENI. CDR3 length equals 18 residues. The CDR3 reads CASSPRTGSLTGANVLTF. CDR3 DNA sequence: TGTGCCAGCTCACCACGGACAGGGAGTCTGACTGGGGCCAACGTCCTGACTTTC.

This clone was detected only a few times. The rearrangement links TRBV11-2 to TRBJ1-3, with 7 bases identical to TRBD1. The CDR3 length is 15 residues. Germline values: CDR1 SGHAT, CDR2 FQNNGV. J lost 2 bases, V lost 4 bases, and 5 bases had no gene match. In DNA, the CDR3 is TGTGCCAGCAGCTCAATTACAGGGGCTGGAAACACCATATATTTT. It translates to CASSSITGAGNTIYF.

This clone was observed a few times. The chain joins TRBV27 to TRBJ2-7; D remains unclear. The CDR3 is made up of 13 amino acids. The germline CDR1 and CDR2 sequences are MNHEY and SMNVEV (reference sequence). V lost 5 bases and J 4 bases, leaving 12 bases between the germline ends. The CDR3 coding sequence is TGTGCCAGCAGTCCCCAGGTGAATTACGAGCAGTACTTC. Its protein is CASSPQVNYEQYF.

This clone has only one observation. The chain combines TRBV6-1 with TRBJ2-3, with 10 bases lining up with TRBD2. The CDR3 sequence is 17 residues long. The junction had 8 bases not matched to a gene; V was cut back by 1 base and J by 4 bases. CDR1 and CDR2 from the germline V gene are MNHNS and SASEGT. CDR3: CASSEGPSGGLADTQYF. The DNA of the CDR3 is TGTGCCAGCAGTGAAGGTCCTAGCGGGGGATTAGCAGATACGCAGTATTTT.

V gene TRBV11-3 combines with J gene TRBJ2-1; maybe TRBD2 (6 bases). The germline V gene has CDR1 SGHNT and CDR2 YENEEA. The ends were cut back, 4 bases at V and 9 bases at J, with 19 bases in the middle. The CDR3 contains 15 residues. As DNA, the CDR3 is TGTGCCAGCAGCTCATCCGGGAGCAGAGGCGGTGAGCAGTTCTTC. This encodes CASSSSGSRGGEQFF.

The chain joins TRBV30 to TRBJ1-2; D ambiguous. The ends were cut back, 0 bases at V and 8 bases at J, with 13 bases in the middle. Germline V gene data show CDR1 as GTSNPN and CDR2 as SVGIG (reference sequence). This CDR3 contains 13 residues. The CDR3, as DNA: TGTGCCTGGAGTGTACGCCTGCGGGAAGGCTACACCTTC. Translating it yields CAWSVRLREGYTF.

The V call is TRBV6-2 or TRBV6-3, the J call TRBJ1-5; D may be TRBD1 (5 bases). The CDR3 is 14 amino acids. Trimming took 4 bases from V and 3 from J, leaving 10 bases between them. Germline assignment: CDR1 MNHEY and CDR2 SVGEGT. The CDR3 bases are TGTGCCAGCAGTTGGGGCGGGAACAATCAGCCCCAGCATTTT. It codes for CASSWGGNNQPQHF.

The V and J genes are TRBV18 and TRBJ2-1, with D possibly being TRBD1 (5 bases). Germline V gives CDR1 KGHSH, CDR2 LQKENI. Trimming removed 6 bases from V and 7 bases from J, with 19 bases in between. The CDR3 extends over 15 amino acids. CDR3 sequence: CASSLRQKTLNEQFF. The CDR3 nucleotides are TGTGCCAGCTCTCTTAGACAGAAAACTTTAAATGAGCAGTTCTTC.